Shown below are 2 T cell receptor beta chains from a single sample sequenced in a study of cytomegalovirus exposure and HLA in healthy donors. PCR employed 60 Vbeta and 13 Jbeta primers. Here immunoSEQ multiplex PCR was the method, and the copy in TCRdb shows in-frame clones only, minus some. The table lists about 77,000 clones. Sequenced sample: PBMCs. The source is a man in his fifties in good health and CMV-seropositive.

V is TRBV5-4 and J is TRBJ2-7; TRBD1 matches at 7 bases. Germline V lookup: CDR1 SGHNT, CDR2 YYREEE (reference sequence). The CDR3 loop spans 13 amino acids. The trim removed 4 bases at V and 2 bases at J, leaving 3 bases unmatched. CDR3 sequence: CASSTGQTYEQYF. The CDR3 nucleotides read TGTGCCAGCAGCACGGGACAGACCTACGAGCAGTACTTC.

The J gene is TRBJ1-2, the V gene TRBV4-1, with D uncertain. V was cut by 0 bases and J by 1 base, with 9 bases left in between. The CDR3 sequence is 15 residues long. Germline CDR1 MGHRA, CDR2 YSYEKL. The CDR3 DNA sequence: TGCGCCAGCAGCCAAGAGTTCGAGAGTAACTATGGCTACACCTTC. Protein product: CASSQEFESNYGYTF.